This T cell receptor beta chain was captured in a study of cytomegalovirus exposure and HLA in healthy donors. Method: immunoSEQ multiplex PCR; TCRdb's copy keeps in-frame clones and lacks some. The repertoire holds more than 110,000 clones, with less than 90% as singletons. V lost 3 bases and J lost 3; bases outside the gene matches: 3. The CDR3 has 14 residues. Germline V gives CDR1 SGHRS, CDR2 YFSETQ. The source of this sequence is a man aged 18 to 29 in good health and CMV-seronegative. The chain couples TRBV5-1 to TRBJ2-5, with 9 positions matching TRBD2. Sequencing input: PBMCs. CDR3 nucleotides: TGCGCCAGCAGCTCAGCGGGGGGTGAAGAGACCCAGTACTTC. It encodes CASSSAGGEETQYF.